Presented here are 25 T cell receptor beta chains from one specimen sequenced in a study of cytomegalovirus exposure and HLA in healthy donors. It was with 60 Vbeta and 13 Jbeta primers that the PCR ran. Data came from immunoSEQ multiplex PCR; TCRdb stores just in-frame clones and leaves some out. This sample carries around 150,000 clones, around 79% of them seen once, and the ten largest clones take about 0.93%. Sequenced sample: PBMCs. The receptors here all came from a woman in her forties or fifties in good health and CMV-seropositive.

The CDR3 DNA is TGTGCCAGCAGTTTTAAGTGGAGCGGGGAGCTGTTTTTT. Translation: CASSFKWSGELFF. The J gene is TRBJ2-2, the V gene TRBV27; unclear D gene. Deletions cut 3 bases from V and 7 bases from J, with 9 bases between. This CDR3 is built from 13 residues. CDR1 is MNHEY, CDR2 SMNVEV, per germline (reference sequence).

V is TRBV7-9 and J is TRBJ1-5; 9 nucleotides match TRBD1. With 2 bases clipped from V and 4 bases from J, the junction kept 6 bases outside the gene matches. Germline CDR1 is SEHNR and CDR2 is FQNEAQ (reference sequence). The CDR3 has 16 amino acids. Here the CDR3 reads CASSLTGGVRNQPQHF. The CDR3 DNA is TGTGCCAGCAGCTTAACAGGGGGCGTTCGTAATCAGCCCCAGCATTTT.

The J gene is TRBJ1-2, the V gene TRBV7-2, with 8 positions matching TRBD1. Germline lookup yields CDR1 SGHTA and CDR2 FQGNSA. The junction had 15 bases not matched to a gene; V was cut back by 5 bases and J by 4 bases. There are 17 residues in the CDR3. The CDR3 here is CASSPRKGTGFFYGYTF. The CDR3 region has the DNA TGTGCCAGCAGCCCACGAAAAGGGACAGGCTTCTTCTATGGCTACACCTTC.

The chain couples TRBV9 to TRBJ2-3; the match to TRBD1 covers 8 bases. V lost 4 bases, J lost 3 bases, and 10 bases stayed unmatched. Germline assignment: CDR1 SGDLS and CDR2 YYNGEE. The CDR3 is 16 residues long. The CDR3 region has the DNA TGTGCCAGCAGCCTTCGGACAGGGACCATGACAGATACGCAGTATTTT. Translated: CASSLRTGTMTDTQYF. Full variable domain (missing parts from reference TRBV9 and TRBJ2-3): DSGVTQTPKHLITATGQRVTLRCSPRSGDLSVYWYQQSLDQGLQFLIQYYNGEERAKGNILERFSAQQFPDLHSELNLSSLELGDSALYFCASSLRTGTMTDTQYFGPGTRLTVL.

The V call is TRBV2, the J call TRBJ2-7, with D possibly matching TRBD2 (6 bases). The CDR3 sequence is 15 residues long. Germline-derived CDR1 and CDR2 are SNHLY and FYNNEI. V gave up 6 bases and J gave up 0 bases, with 15 bases separating them. The CDR3 reads CASRLVGGPSYEQYF. CDR3 bases: TGTGCCAGCAGGCTGGTCGGGGGTCCCTCCTACGAGCAGTACTTC.

CDR3 region: CASSPGTGNYEQFF. DNA of the CDR3: TGTGCCAGCAGCCCCGGGACAGGGAACTATGAGCAGTTCTTC. V gene TRBV7-3 combines with J gene TRBJ2-1, with 9 bases fitting TRBD1. Germline V CDR1 and CDR2: SGHTA, FQGTGA. J gave up 8 bases and V 5 bases, and 7 bases lay outside the gene matches. The CDR3 consists of 14 residues.

This clone has a single count. The CDR3 DNA follows: TGTGCCATCAGTGAGTCGCTAGCGGGAGATACGCAGTATTTT. Its translation: CAISESLAGDTQYF. The chain is built from TRBV10-3 and TRBJ2-3; TRBD2 matches at 8 bases. Germline CDR1 reads ENHRY; CDR2 reads SYGVKD. The CDR3 is made up of 14 amino acids. V shed 0 bases and J 5 bases; nucleotides not matched to a gene: 1.

This clone came up a few times. V gene TRBV25-1 combines with J gene TRBJ1-3; D not certain. V was cut by 2 bases and J by 0 bases, with 8 bases left in between. The CDR3 is 15 amino acids. Germline V gene sequence: CDR1 MGHDK, CDR2 SYGVNS. In DNA form, the CDR3 reads TGTGCCAGCAGTGAACACGGGAGCTCTGGAAACACCATATATTTT. Translated, it gives CASSEHGSSGNTIYF.

The chain carries TRBV4-1 and TRBJ1-4; possibly TRBD1 for D (5 bases). Germline CDR1 reads MGHRA; CDR2 reads YSYEKL. Trimming stripped 4 bases from V and 7 bases from J, with 22 bases between. There are 17 residues in the CDR3. This chain's CDR3 is CASSLTGTLPMFEKLFF. CDR3 nucleotide sequence: TGCGCCAGCAGCCTTACCGGGACTCTCCCCATGTTTGAAAAACTGTTTTTT.

This chain connects TRBV6-6 to TRBJ1-2, with D maybe TRBD1 (6 bases). V was trimmed by 6 bases and J by 7 bases, leaving 24 bases between them. CDR3 length: 16 residues. From germline, CDR1 is MNHNY and CDR2 SVGAGI (reference sequence). The CDR3 region has the DNA TGTGCCAGCAGCCATATGCCCCTGGCCCCGGACAGTGGCTACACCTTC. It translates to CASSHMPLAPDSGYTF.

This sequence joins TRBV10-3 and TRBJ1-4, with D perhaps TRBD1 (5 bases). This CDR3 has 15 amino acids. V was shortened by 8 bases and J by 0 bases, with 13 bases between the two germline ends. Germline loops: CDR1 ENHRY, CDR2 SYGVKD. This CDR3 reads CAIGGGLSTNEKLFF. CDR3 DNA sequence: TGTGCCATCGGGGGGGGATTGTCAACTAATGAAAAACTGTTTTTT.

The chain has TRBV2 and TRBJ1-5; D is possibly TRBD1 (5 bases). CDR3 size: 15 residues. V lost 7 bases and J 5 bases, leaving 18 bases between the germline ends. Germline CDR1 SNHLY, CDR2 FYNNEI. CDR3: CASKEEGGDYQPQHF. CDR3 nucleotide sequence: TGTGCCAGCAAAGAGGAAGGAGGGGACTATCAGCCCCAGCATTTT.

This clone has more than one count but fewer than ten. The rearrangement uses TRBV7-8 and TRBJ1-2; D possibly corresponds to TRBD1 (5 bases). CDR3 length: 13 amino acids. The V and J ends lost 4 bases and 7 bases respectively, with 13 bases between them. Germline V gene sequence: CDR1 SGHVS, CDR2 FQNEAQ. CDR3 DNA sequence: TGTGCCAGCAGCTCGCGGACCCAGGGTGGCTACACCTTC. Residues: CASSSRTQGGYTF.

The rearrangement uses TRBV6-1 and TRBJ2-7; 8 nucleotides align to TRBD1. CDR1 is MNHNS, CDR2 SASEGT, per germline. The CDR3 length is 13 residues. Germline trimming cut 6 bases from V and 6 bases from J; bases unmatched to any gene: 7. The CDR3 nucleotides read TGTGCCAGCAGCGAGCAGGGGGCGGGCGAGCAGTACTTC. Translation gives CASSEQGAGEQYF.

The genes are TRBV19 and TRBJ2-5; 7 bases match TRBD1. Germline values: CDR1 LNHDA, CDR2 SQIVND (reference sequence). Unmatched junction bases numbered 7, after V lost 5 bases and J lost 4 bases. The CDR3 length is 14 residues. The CDR3 protein is CASSGINRGETQYF. CDR3 nucleotide sequence: TGTGCCAGTAGTGGAATAAACAGGGGAGAGACCCAGTACTTC.

This clone was found once. V and J are TRBV30 and TRBJ1-1; D may be TRBD1 (6 bases). Germline CDR1 reads GTSNPN; CDR2 reads SVGIG (reference sequence). The CDR3 extends over 13 amino acids. Trimming took 4 bases from V and 10 from J, leaving 19 bases between them. CDR3 protein: CAWNWGGGHRAFF. The CDR3 bases are TGTGCCTGGAATTGGGGAGGGGGACACCGAGCTTTCTTT.

This chain links TRBV30 with TRBJ2-3; 12 nucleotides match TRBD2. The V and J ends lost 4 bases and 4 bases, in that order; junction bases with no gene match: 3. This CDR3 has 14 residues. In germline, CDR1 is GTSNPN, CDR2 SVGIG (reference sequence). CDR3 in amino acids: CAWKRLAGADTQYF. The DNA of the CDR3 is TGTGCCTGGAAAAGACTAGCGGGGGCAGATACGCAGTATTTT.

The rearrangement joins TRBV27 to TRBJ2-7; TRBD2 matches at 7 bases. Trimming took 6 bases from V and 2 from J; bases not matched to a gene: 10. Germline CDR1 is MNHEY and CDR2 is SMNVEV (reference sequence). The CDR3 spans 15 residues. Written as DNA, the CDR3 is TGTGCCAGCAGGGGAGCCGGGGGGTCTACCTACGAGCAGTACTTC. Translating it yields CASRGAGGSTYEQYF.

This clone occurred once. One end of the junction is discordant with germline, which a read error may explain. The identical CDR3 is also encoded by other nucleotide sequences in the sample. For the CDR3, the DNA is TGTGCCAGTAGCTTCGCCGGACAGAGCTCCTATAATTCACCCCTCCACTTT. Residues: CASSFAGQSSYNSPLHF. The chain carries TRBV7-8 and TRBJ1-6; D possibly corresponds to TRBD1 (6 bases). CDR1 and CDR2 from the germline V gene are SGHVS and FQNEAQ. The length of the CDR3 is 17 residues.

The rearrangement uses TRBV5-5 and TRBJ1-5; unclear D gene. CDR3 length: 15 residues. CDR1 and CDR2 from the germline V gene are SGHKS and YYEKEE (reference sequence). Trimming removed 0 bases from V and 5 bases from J, with 12 bases in between. The chain's CDR3 is CASSLAPTEDQPQHF. The CDR3 nucleotides read TGTGCCAGCAGCTTGGCCCCCACCGAGGATCAGCCCCAGCATTTT.

A word on this clone: The germline gene is not matched at one end of the junction; a read error may be the cause. The chain joins TRBV7-8 to TRBJ1-1; 7 bases agree with TRBD1. Germline CDR1 is SGHVS and CDR2 is FQNEAQ. This CDR3 is 15 amino acids long. For the CDR3, the DNA is TGTGCCAGCAGCTCAACCGGGACAGTCAACATTGAAGCTTTCTTT. It is translated as CASSSTGTVNIEAFF. The full variable domain, its missing parts supplied by reference TRBV7-8 and TRBJ1-1, is GAGVSQSPRYKVAKRGQDVALRCDPISGHVSLFWYQQALGQGPEFLTYFQNEAQLDKSGLPSDRFFAERPEGSVSTLKIQRTQQEDSAVYLCASSSTGTVNIEAFFGQGTRLTVV.

The rearrangement joins TRBV20-1 to TRBJ2-1; D gene ambiguous. This CDR3 has 11 residues. Germline loops: CDR1 DFQATT, CDR2 SNEGSKA (reference sequence). With 6 bases removed from V and 5 bases from J, the gap between germline ends came to 8 bases. Here the CDR3 DNA reads TGCAGTGCCCAGCGTAACAATGAGCAGTTCTTC. Its protein product is CSAQRNNEQFF.

The rearrangement uses TRBV19 and TRBJ2-3; TRBD2 agrees at 10 bases. Germline V CDR1 and CDR2: LNHDA, SQIVND (reference sequence). The J segment lost 4 bases and the V segment lost 1 base, leaving 11 bases of the junction unmatched. The CDR3 runs to 18 residues. The CDR3 DNA reads TGTGCCAGTAGTATAGTGGTAGCGGGAGGTTCGGGATCAGATACGCAGTATTTT. It yields the protein CASSIVVAGGSGSDTQYF.

This rearrangement joins TRBV4-2 to TRBJ2-3; 7 positions agree with TRBD2. The CDR3 contains 16 residues. V was clipped by 0 bases and J by 4 bases; unmatched bases: 7. Germline assignment: CDR1 LGHNA and CDR2 YNFKEQ. The CDR3 protein is CASSQDWTSGADTQYF. DNA of the CDR3: TGTGCCAGCAGCCAAGATTGGACTAGTGGTGCAGATACGCAGTATTTT.

This CDR3 reads CASSTPDRFYEQYF. CDR3 DNA sequence: TGTGCCAGTAGTACCCCGGACAGATTCTACGAGCAGTACTTC. This chain connects TRBV19 to TRBJ2-7, with a weak D call TRBD1 (6 bases). V lost 4 bases, J lost 3 bases, and 13 bases lay in between. This CDR3 region has 14 residues. Germline V gives CDR1 LNHDA, CDR2 SQIVND (reference sequence).